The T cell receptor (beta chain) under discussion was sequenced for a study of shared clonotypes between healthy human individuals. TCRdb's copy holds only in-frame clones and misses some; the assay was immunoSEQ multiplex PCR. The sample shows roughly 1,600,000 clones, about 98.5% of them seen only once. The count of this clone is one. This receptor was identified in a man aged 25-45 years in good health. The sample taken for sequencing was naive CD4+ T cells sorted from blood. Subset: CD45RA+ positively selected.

The chain's CDR3 is CASSGTGTAAGQPQHF. As DNA, the CDR3 is TGTGCCAGCAGTGGAACAGGGACAGCCGCAGGACAGCCCCAGCATTTT. The V call is TRBV27, the J call TRBJ1-5; TRBD1 aligns across 7 bases. Germline CDR1 is MNHEY and CDR2 is SMNVEV (reference sequence). V shed 5 bases and J 7 bases; nucleotides not matched to a gene: 14. This CDR3 comprises 16 residues.